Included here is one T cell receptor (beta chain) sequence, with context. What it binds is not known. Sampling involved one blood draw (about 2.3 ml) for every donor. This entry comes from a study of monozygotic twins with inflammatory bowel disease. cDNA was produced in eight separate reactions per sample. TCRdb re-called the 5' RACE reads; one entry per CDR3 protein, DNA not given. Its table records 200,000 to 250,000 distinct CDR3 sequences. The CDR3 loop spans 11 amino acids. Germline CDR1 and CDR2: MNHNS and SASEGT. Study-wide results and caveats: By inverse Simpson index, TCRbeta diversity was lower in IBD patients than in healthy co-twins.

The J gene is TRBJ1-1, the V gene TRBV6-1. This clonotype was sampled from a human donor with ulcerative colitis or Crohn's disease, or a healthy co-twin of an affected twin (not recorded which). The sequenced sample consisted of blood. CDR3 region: CASSEAGGAFF.